Described below is a single TCR beta chain sequence and its context. CDR1 is MNHEY, CDR2 SVGAGI, per germline. J gave up 9 bases and V 6 bases, and 8 bases lay outside the gene matches. The CDR3 totals 14 residues. The data belong to a study of T cell responses to AZD1222 COVID-19 vaccine. Doses given second, at about 4 or about 12 weeks, were pooled. Data came from immunoSEQ multiplex PCR; TCRdb stores just in-frame clones and leaves some out. Altogether about 200,000 clones are present, approximately 94% being singletons, with the ten largest covering over 0.95%. This TCR was recovered from an adult who received the AZD1222 COVID-19 vaccine. J is TRBJ1-6 and V is TRBV6-5; 7 bases align to TRBD1. This specimen consisted of peripheral blood, obtained 28 days after the second AZD1222 dose. The CDR3 sequence is CASRQTGIGSPLHF. Written as DNA, the CDR3 is TGTGCCAGCAGGCAGACAGGGATTGGTTCACCCCTCCACTTT.